The TCR beta chain under discussion was sequenced for a study of ipilimumab plus nivolumab after autologous stem cell transplantation (dated by TCRdb to about 2021). For the study in its entirety: The median number of doses received by trial patients was roughly 5 for ipilimumab and roughly 8 for nivolumab. Primary refractory and relapsed disease were included in the DLBCL cohort, with 18-month progression-free survival of about 86% and 27%, respectively. Patients with high-risk diffuse large B cell lymphoma, mature T cell lymphoma, or multiple myeloma undergoing autologous transplant were enrolled in the trial. The intent-to-treat population of the trial was made up of a few dozen patients. General conclusions and limits of the study: Combined checkpoint inhibition as post-transplant consolidation was concluded by the authors to appear tolerable. Per the authors, a biologic rationale for further study of the post-transplant checkpoint inhibition approach was offered by T cell receptor repertoire, regulatory T cell phenotype and gut microbiota profiles.

The library was built by means of the immunoSEQ multiplex PCR assay. Entries here come from immuneACCESS through TCRdb and include only in-frame sequences with V and J called. Some clones fail to appear in such tables; in the studies checked, an unresolved V gene covers under half of the shortfall, and the cause of the remainder is unknown. In this sample the table shows 8,000 to 13,000 clones, approximately 72% of which occur a single time. About 8% of the sample rests with the top ten. Sequences SGHVS (CDR1) and FNYEAQ (CDR2) are obtained from the germline V gene. V is clipped by 5 bases and J by 8 bases, and the sequence between their germline boundaries is 13 bases long. From the cysteine up to the phenylalanine, the CDR3 has a length of 14 residues. Only the CDR3 part of the read is kept: 42 bases, read in frame from the first base. About this clone: The target of this receptor is not known. Nothing much larger sits one base from this clone, and base qualities are not available.

Ipilimumab was given at 1 mg/kg intravenously on day 1 of selected weeks, and checkpoint therapy started 14 to 28 days after autologous transplant. The nivolumab dose was 3 mg/kg intravenously, delivered on day 1 of weeks 1, 4, 7, 10, and every two weeks through week 26. This Phase Ib clinical trial tested ipilimumab plus nivolumab, a combined checkpoint inhibition, as consolidation after autologous stem cell transplantation. The TCR was taken from a male donor with diffuse large B-cell lymphoma. This material consisted of PBMCs, taken in a trial of ipilimumab plus nivolumab as post-transplant consolidation. The rearranged chain carries TRBV7-6 and TRBJ1-6; TRBD1 might be the D gene, on 5 matching bases. This receptor carries the CDR3 CASSAMGEDSPLHF. The nucleotide sequence reads as follows: TGTGCCAGCAGCGCGATGGGGGAGGATTCACCCCTCCACTTT. Supplemented by the reference TRBV7-6 and TRBJ1-6 proteins around the CDR3, the complete variable domain is GAGVSQSPRYKVTKRGQDVALRCDPISGHVSLYWYRQALGQGPEFLTYFNYEAQQDKSGLPNDRFSAERPEGSISTLTIQRTEQRDSAMYRCASSAMGEDSPLHFGNGTRLTVT.